The following is a T cell receptor (beta chain) sequence with its context. Its antigen is currently unknown. The table came from immunoSEQ multiplex PCR; TCRdb's copy has only in-frame clones and leaves some out. Of thousands of clones in the sample, about 84% were seen once. The data originate from a study of tumour-infiltrating T cells in Burkitt lymphoma. Study summary: All epidemiological Burkitt lymphoma subtypes were represented in the cohort.

CDR3 size: 14 residues. Germline-derived CDR1 and CDR2 are GTSNPN and SVGIG (reference sequence). V lost 2 bases, J lost 1 base, and 9 bases lay in between. Findings of the study overall: Several public clonotypes were shared across many Burkitt lymphoma patients.

Sequencing input: tumor tissue. This TCR derives from a human donor with Burkitt lymphoma. This chain uses TRBV30 with TRBJ1-5; D is unresolved. CDR3 in amino acids: CAWSQSWSNQPQHF. DNA of the CDR3: TGTGCCTGGAGTCAGTCATGGAGCAATCAGCCCCAGCATTTT. The full variable domain, with the rest looked up from reference TRBV30 and TRBJ1-5, is SQTIHQWPATLVQPVGSPLSLECTVEGTSNPNLYWYRQAAGRGLQLLFYSVGIGQISSEVPQNLSASRPQDRQFILSSKKLLLSDSGFYLCAWSQSWSNQPQHFGDGTRLSIL.